Listed below are T cell receptor beta chains from one sample, sequenced in a study of blood T cell repertoires in COVID-19. TCRdb keeps only in-frame clones here, not all; method: immunoSEQ multiplex PCR. The sample consists of 470,000 or so clones, approximately 85% of them appearing once. The specimen was peripheral blood. These receptors all come from a human donor in a cohort sampled during active COVID-19. Both conserved end residues are part of each CDR3. The order of the fields is clone size, D gene, CDR3 length, J gene, V gene, CDR3 protein, CDR3 DNA. A D gene is named only where the DNA matches it firmly. Size is omitted from some rows. Given values are once, few, many or a class for expanded clones.

NA	TRBD2	15	TRBJ2-7	TRBV5-6	CASSKIAGGPHEQYF	TGTGCCAGCAGCAAAATAGCGGGAGGGCCCCACGAGCAGTACTTC
NA	NA	12	TRBJ1-1	TRBV30	CAGARGEAEAFF	TGTGCCGGTGCCAGGGGCGAGGCTGAAGCTTTCTTT
few	NA	14	TRBJ2-7	TRBV9	CASSVFPTGQVQYF	TGTGCCAGCAGCGTTTTCCCTACAGGGCAAGTGCAGTACTTC
NA	NA	14	TRBJ2-1	TRBV25-1	CASSGGTPTNEQFF	TGTGCCAGCAGTGGGGGGACTCCCACTAATGAGCAGTTCTTC
NA	NA	16	TRBJ1-5	TRBV6-6	CASSPLGGYSNQPQHF	TGTGCCAGCAGCCCGCTCGGGGGGTATAGCAATCAGCCCCAGCATTTT
NA	NA	14	TRBJ1-5	TRBV27	CASSWQGGNQPQHF	TGTGCCAGCAGCTGGCAGGGCGGCAATCAGCCCCAGCATTTT
NA	NA	15	TRBJ1-2	TRBV5-1	CASSLEEAPHYGYTF	TGCGCCAGCAGCTTGGAGGAGGCCCCCCACTATGGCTACACCTTC
NA	NA	14	TRBJ2-5	TRBV27	CASSPNRVGETQYF	TGTGCCAGCAGTCCTAACAGGGTCGGGGAGACCCAGTACTTC
NA	NA	16	TRBJ1-6	TRBV9	CASSGSGLGPNSPLHF	TGTGCCAGCAGCGGTAGTGGCTTGGGCCCCAATTCACCCCTCCACTTT
NA	NA	16	TRBJ1-6	TRBV10-3	CAITGLAGAYNSPLHF	TGTGCCATCACTGGCCTTGCGGGGGCCTATAATTCACCCCTCCACTTT
NA	NA	16	TRBJ1-5	TRBV7-9	CASGSGPSDSNQPQHF	TGTGCCAGCGGATCAGGTCCCTCTGATAGCAATCAGCCCCAGCATTTT
NA	TRBD1	16	TRBJ1-1	TRBV11-3	CASSLGLQGAGTEAFF	TGTGCCAGCAGCTTGGGGCTACAGGGGGCAGGCACTGAAGCTTTCTTT
NA	NA	16	TRBJ2-2	TRBV19	CASSSPAGTNTGELFF	TGTGCCAGTAGTTCACCAGCGGGCACGAACACCGGGGAGCTGTTTTTT
NA	NA	16	TRBJ1-1	TRBV14	CASSQGGPAKNTEAFF	TGTGCCAGCAGCCAAGGGGGGCCCGCCAAAAACACTGAAGCTTTCTTT
NA	NA	11	TRBJ2-7	TRBV19	CASSSGAEQYF	TGTGCCAGTAGTTCAGGGGCCGAGCAGTACTTC
NA	NA	14	TRBJ2-5	TRBV7-9	CASSLATGSETQYF	TGTGCCAGCAGCTTAGCGACGGGTTCGGAGACCCAGTACTTC
NA	NA	12	TRBJ1-2	TRBV6-2/TRBV6-3	CASSPDNYGYTF	TGTGCCAGCAGCCCCGACAATTATGGCTACACCTTC
once	NA	14	TRBJ2-2	TRBV27	CASSFPPGTGELFF	TGTGCCAGCAGTTTCCCCCCCGGCACCGGGGAGCTGTTTTTT
NA	NA	15	TRBJ2-5	TRBV18	CASSRGQTYQETQYF	TGTGCCAGCTCACGAGGACAGACGTACCAAGAGACCCAGTACTTC
NA	TRBD1	16	TRBJ1-5	TRBV19	CASSMWDRGKNQPQHF	TGTGCCAGTAGTATGTGGGACAGGGGGAAAAATCAGCCCCAGCATTTT
NA	TRBD1	14	TRBJ1-5	TRBV2	CASGTQGAWQPQHF	TGTGCCAGCGGGACACAGGGGGCTTGGCAGCCCCAGCATTTT
NA	NA	13	TRBJ2-7	TRBV19	CASSRGTDYEQYF	TGTGCCAGTAGTAGGGGGACTGATTACGAGCAGTACTTC
NA	NA	13	TRBJ1-2	TRBV19	CASSYDRLNDYTF	TGTGCCAGTAGTTACGACAGGTTGAATGACTACACCTTC
NA	TRBD2	15	TRBJ2-3	TRBV2	CASSPGLAGTDTQYF	TGTGCCAGCAGTCCAGGACTAGCAGGCACAGATACGCAGTATTTT
NA	TRBD2	14	TRBJ2-1	TRBV7-3	CASSPAGAYNEQFF	TGTGCCAGCAGCCCAGCGGGGGCCTACAATGAGCAGTTCTTC
NA	NA	16	TRBJ2-7	TRBV19	CASSSQVSWSSYEQYF	TGTGCCAGTAGTTCACAAGTTAGCTGGAGCTCCTACGAGCAGTACTTC
NA	TRBD2	16	TRBJ2-4	TRBV19	CASKGGRARAKNIQYF	TGTGCCAGCAAAGGTGGGAGGGCCCGGGCCAAAAACATTCAGTACTTC
NA	TRBD2	16	TRBJ2-1	TRBV27	CASTPSLAGVAYEQFF	TGTGCCAGCACCCCGTCACTAGCGGGAGTAGCGTATGAGCAGTTCTTC
NA	NA	16	TRBJ1-1	TRBV28	CASMLSSAGAGTEAFF	TGTGCCAGCATGCTAAGTTCTGCAGGGGCCGGCACTGAAGCTTTCTTT
NA	TRBD2	18	TRBJ2-1	TRBV4-3	CASSQEYLGLADYNEQFF	TGCGCCAGCAGCCAAGAGTACCTAGGGCTAGCGGACTACAATGAGCAGTTCTTC
NA	NA	13	TRBJ1-2	TRBV12-3/TRBV12-4	CASSLGVHYGYTF	TGTGCCAGCAGTTTAGGAGTCCACTATGGCTACACCTTC
NA	TRBD1	15	TRBJ1-6	TRBV4-3	CASSKRDSYNSPLHF	TGCGCCAGCAGCAAGAGGGACAGCTATAATTCACCCCTCCACTTT
NA	TRBD1	15	TRBJ1-1	TRBV7-6	CASSVRTGGHTEAFF	TGTGCCAGCAGCGTTAGGACAGGGGGGCACACTGAAGCTTTCTTT
NA	TRBD1	15	TRBJ1-1	TRBV5-1	CASRRGQGAGTEAFF	TGCGCCAGCCGCCGGGGACAGGGGGCAGGGACTGAAGCTTTCTTT
NA	NA	15	TRBJ1-1	TRBV4-1	CASSQGPRVGTEAFF	TGCGCCAGCAGCCAAGGCCCTCGGGTTGGAACTGAAGCTTTCTTT
NA	TRBD2	15	TRBJ2-7	TRBV19	CASTTTGTSGYEQYF	TGTGCCAGTACCACCACCGGGACTAGCGGCTACGAGCAGTACTTC
NA	TRBD1	13	TRBJ1-2	TRBV4-3	CASSQRQGWGYTF	TGCGCCAGCAGCCAGAGACAGGGCTGGGGCTACACCTTC
NA	NA	14	TRBJ1-4	TRBV19	CASSILRGAEKLFF	TGTGCCAGTAGTATACTTCGTGGGGCTGAAAAACTGTTTTTT
NA	NA	16	TRBJ2-1	TRBV24-1	CATSDYGARGFNEQFF	TGTGCCACCAGTGATTATGGCGCCAGGGGATTCAATGAGCAGTTCTTC
NA	NA	14	TRBJ1-1	TRBV25-1	CASSEFQVDTEAFF	TGTGCCAGCAGTGAGTTCCAGGTGGACACTGAAGCTTTCTTT
NA	NA	16	TRBJ2-3	TRBV5-4	CASGQKKGTSTDTQYF	TGTGCCAGCGGACAAAAAAAAGGGACTTCCACAGATACGCAGTATTTT
NA	TRBD1	13	TRBJ1-5	TRBV19	CASSIQQGQPQHF	TGTGCCAGTAGTATCCAACAGGGGCAGCCCCAGCATTTT